This TCR beta chain is drawn from a study of cytomegalovirus exposure and HLA in healthy donors. The overall study: In terms of ancestry, the Caucasian-associated cluster contained about four fifths of the 300 to 400 genotyped donors.

PCR used 60 Vbeta primers and 13 Jbeta primers. Assay: immunoSEQ multiplex PCR; the TCRdb copy retains only in-frame clones and omits some. This repertoire shows 60,000 to 70,000 clones, around three quarters found once; its top ten account for around 4.7%. The CDR3 is 13 amino acids. Germline V gene data show CDR1 as SGDLS and CDR2 as YYNGEE. V was shortened by 1 base and J by 3 bases, with 4 bases between the two germline ends. V usage is TRBV9 and J usage is TRBJ2-2; D is undetermined. The TCR was taken from a woman in her 30s in good health and CMV-seronegative. Source material: PBMCs. The CDR3 coding sequence is TGTGCCAGCAGCGTACTTCACACCGGGGAGCTGTTTTTT. Translated, it gives CASSVLHTGELFF.